One sample yielded the 3 T cell receptor beta chains listed below, sequenced in a study of blood T cells in healthy people across ages. With a J-beta primer mix and a sample-barcoded 5' primer, a second PCR ran about 7 to 12 cycles. TCRdb independently ran MiXCR on the 5' RACE reads; one entry per CDR3 protein. The table shows about 1.5 million distinct CDR3 sequences, with 42% occurring only once. Sequences were obtained from blood. All receptors derive from a woman aged 18-30 years in good health.

Ten or more counts support this clonotype. CDR3 loop: CSVAFNAGETQYF. The DNA for the CDR3 is TGCAGCGTTGCCTTCAACGCGGGGGAGACCCAGTACTTC. The rearrangement uses TRBV29-1 and TRBJ2-5; D might be TRBD2 (6 bases). Trimming left V 4 bases short and J 5 bases short, with 14 bases between. From germline, CDR1 is SQVTM and CDR2 ANQGSEA. This CDR3 contains 13 residues.

This clonotype was seen only once. This chain joins TRBV12-3 or TRBV12-4 and TRBJ2-3; D may be TRBD2 (7 bases). This CDR3 contains 16 residues. Trimming shortened V by 2 bases and J by 5 bases, and 17 bases separated the two germline ends. This CDR3 is CASSLFNGGLVDTQYF. Written as DNA, the CDR3 is TGTGCCAGCAGTTTATTTAACGGGGGGCTTGTAGATACGCAGTATTTT.

V and J are TRBV27 and TRBJ2-7; 8 nucleotides match TRBD2. The CDR3 has 15 residues. V lost 5 bases to trimming and J lost 0 bases; unmatched junction nucleotides: 6. Germline V gene data show CDR1 as MNHEY and CDR2 as SMNVEV (reference sequence). CDR3 DNA: TGTGCCAGCAGTCTGCGACTAGCGCTCTCCTACGAGCAGTACTTC. This encodes CASSLRLALSYEQYF.